The 20 T cell receptor beta chains below all came from one sample that was sequenced in a study of response to subunit inactivated influenza vaccine. A single record per CDR3 protein comes from TCRdb applying MiXCR to the RT-PCR reads. The table includes about 520,000 distinct CDR3 sequences, 6.5% to 8% detected once. The sequencing here drew on PBMCs from blood, taken around 25 months after vaccination. These receptors all stem from a man between 50 and 75 years old who received an inactivated influenza vaccine.

In its sample, this clonotype was seen a few times. The chain links TRBV20-1 to TRBJ1-4, with 7 bases aligning to TRBD1. The CDR3 runs to 13 residues. Per germline, CDR1 DFQATT and CDR2 SNEGSKA (reference sequence). J lost 4 bases, V lost 5 bases, and 4 bases had no gene match. The CDR3 is CSAGDSRNEKLFF. As DNA, the CDR3 is TGCAGTGCTGGGGACAGCCGTAATGAAAAACTGTTTTTT.

This clonotype was found a few times. The rearrangement joins TRBV9 to TRBJ2-3, with TRBD2 as a possible D gene (7 bases). Trimming pared 3 bases from V and 0 bases from J, leaving 11 bases between. This CDR3 has 15 amino acids. Germline CDR1 reads SGDLS; CDR2 reads YYNGEE. The CDR3 reads CASSAGGGSTDTQYF. The CDR3 DNA reads as TGTGCCAGCAGCGCGGGGGGCGGGAGCACAGATACGCAGTATTTT.

This clonotype appeared a few times. The chain combines TRBV2 with TRBJ2-3; D unresolved. Germline CDR1 SNHLY, CDR2 FYNNEI. V lost 1 base, J lost 0 bases, and 8 bases lay in between. This CDR3 region has 15 residues. CDR3 amino acids: CASSEGQTSTDTQYF. The CDR3 bases are TGTGCCAGCAGTGAAGGGCAGACAAGCACAGATACGCAGTATTTT.

This clonotype was seen a handful of times. The rearrangement links TRBV2 to TRBJ2-1; D is ambiguous. The CDR3 extends over 10 amino acids. V dropped 6 bases and J dropped 6 bases, with 3 bases sitting between them. CDR1 and CDR2 (germline): SNHLY, FYNNEI. This CDR3 reads CASRRNEQFF. The DNA of the CDR3 is TGTGCCAGCAGGCGCAATGAGCAGTTCTTC.

The genes are TRBV28 and TRBJ2-3; TRBD2 is a possible D gene (5 bases). Germline V lookup: CDR1 MDHEN, CDR2 SYDVKM. The length of the CDR3 is 17 residues. V was shortened by 3 bases and J by 0 bases, with 16 bases between the two germline ends. CDR3 DNA: TGTGCCAGCAGTTTTGATCGGGAACTCTATAGCACAGATACGCAGTATTTT. This encodes CASSFDRELYSTDTQYF.

This clonotype was found many times. The DNA for the CDR3 is TGTGCCAGCAGCTTGGGCCCCGGCGAGGTCAGCTTCTATGGCTACACCTTC. Residues: CASSLGPGEVSFYGYTF. The V and J genes are TRBV5-5 and TRBJ1-2, with D unresolved. The germline V gene has CDR1 SGHKS and CDR2 YYEKEE (reference sequence). CDR3 size: 17 residues. V lost 0 bases to trimming and J lost 4 bases, with 19 bases between them. The full variable domain, completed using reference TRBV5-5 and TRBJ1-2, is DAGVTQSPTHLIKTRGQQVTLRCSPISGHKSVSWYQQVLGQGPQFIFQYYEKEERGRGNFPDRFSARQFPNYSSELNVNALLLGDSALYLCASSLGPGEVSFYGYTFGSGTRLTVV.

This clonotype was counted only a few times. V gene TRBV4-1 combines with J gene TRBJ2-2; no firm D call. Germline CDR1 reads MGHRA; CDR2 reads YSYEKL. The CDR3 is 13 amino acids. Trimming cost V 0 bases and J 3 bases, with 2 bases left between them. The CDR3, as DNA: TGCGCCAGCAGCCAAGAGTACACCGGGGAGCTGTTTTTT. Protein sequence: CASSQEYTGELFF.

The table lists this clonotype with many counts. The chain combines TRBV10-3 with TRBJ1-5; D is perhaps TRBD1 (5 bases). Germline CDR1 is ENHRY and CDR2 is SYGVKD. The length of the CDR3 is 14 residues. The V and J ends lost 4 bases and 4 bases respectively, with 11 bases between them. CDR3 bases: TGTGCCATCAGTGTTGACAGATTAAATCAGCCCCAGCATTTT. Translating it yields CAISVDRLNQPQHF.

The rearrangement links TRBV10-3 to TRBJ2-4; no firm D call. Germline lookup yields CDR1 ENHRY and CDR2 SYGVKD. Between the trimmed V and J ends, which lost 3 bases and 5 bases, there was a span of 5 bases. The CDR3 has 12 amino acids. In DNA, the CDR3 is TGTGCCATCAGTGATACAGAAAACATTCAGTACTTC. It specifies CAISDTENIQYF.

This clonotype appeared many times. The chain carries TRBV9 and TRBJ2-3; D not resolved. Trimming pared 3 bases from V and 2 bases from J, leaving 10 bases between. Germline V gene lookup returns CDR1 SGDLS and CDR2 YYNGEE. This CDR3 has 14 amino acids. The CDR3 region is CASSARANTDTQYF. The CDR3 DNA follows: TGTGCCAGCAGCGCCCGAGCGAACACAGATACGCAGTATTTT.

The sample holds a few counts of this clonotype. The chain links TRBV7-8 to TRBJ2-7; D is uncertain. The V gene's germline CDR1 is SGHVS and CDR2 FQNEAQ. The CDR3 contains 15 residues. Trimming took off 0 bases at V and 6 bases at J, with 15 bases between the two ends. The CDR3 nucleotides are TGTGCCAGCAGCTTAGCGAGACCTGGGATCTCCGAGCAGTACTTC. Its protein is CASSLARPGISEQYF. Looking up the rest from reference TRBV7-8 and TRBJ2-7 gives the full variable domain: GAGVSQSPRYKVAKRGQDVALRCDPISGHVSLFWYQQALGQGPEFLTYFQNEAQLDKSGLPSDRFFAERPEGSVSTLKIQRTQQEDSAVYLCASSLARPGISEQYFGPGTRLTVT.

This clonotype was seen a handful of times. The rearrangement uses TRBV5-5 and TRBJ2-1, with TRBD1 matching 8 bases. V shed 4 bases, J shed 6 bases, and the junction held 6 bases outside the gene matches. CDR1 and CDR2 from the germline V gene are SGHKS and YYEKEE (reference sequence). The CDR3 loop spans 14 amino acids. The CDR3 spells CASSPATGVNEQFF. The CDR3 DNA is TGTGCCAGCAGCCCCGCGACAGGGGTCAATGAGCAGTTCTTC. Full variable domain (rest looked up from reference TRBV5-5 and TRBJ2-1): DAGVTQSPTHLIKTRGQQVTLRCSPISGHKSVSWYQQVLGQGPQFIFQYYEKEERGRGNFPDRFSARQFPNYSSELNVNALLLGDSALYLCASSPATGVNEQFFGPGTRLTVL.

This clonotype appeared a few times. CDR3 protein: CASSLAGQIQETQYF. CDR3 coding DNA: TGCGCCAGCAGCTTGGCCGGCCAGATCCAAGAGACCCAGTACTTC. The gene calls are TRBV5-1 and TRBJ2-5, with unresolved D. V lost 0 bases and J 1 base, leaving 10 bases between the germline ends. The CDR3 consists of 15 residues. CDR1 and CDR2 (germline): SGHRS, YFSETQ.

V and J are TRBV7-9 and TRBJ1-1; 10 bases align to TRBD1. Unmatched junction bases numbered 6, after V lost 6 bases and J lost 5 bases. Germline loops: CDR1 SEHNR, CDR2 FQNEAQ (reference sequence). The CDR3 covers 14 residues. The CDR3 loop reads CASSGQGVGTEAFF. The CDR3 region has the DNA TGTGCCAGCAGTGGACAGGGGGTAGGGACTGAAGCTTTCTTT.

V and J are TRBV12-3 or TRBV12-4 and TRBJ2-1, with 13 bases that match TRBD2. V was pared by 3 bases and J by 5 bases, with 7 bases of the junction left unmatched. There are 17 residues in the CDR3. CDR3 region: CASSFRGLAGSNNEQFF. The CDR3 coding sequence is TGTGCCAGCAGTTTTAGGGGACTAGCGGGATCCAACAATGAGCAGTTCTTC.

This clonotype appeared a single time. This chain joins TRBV4-3 and TRBJ2-2; 10 nucleotides align to TRBD2. V lost 3 bases, J lost 5 bases, and 15 bases stayed unmatched. Germline-derived CDR1 and CDR2 are LGHNA and YSLEER. This CDR3 has 19 amino acids. The CDR3 nucleotides read TGCGCCAGCAGCCATCTAAAGCTAGCGGGGGTGCCGAGGACCGGGGAGCTGTTTTTT. This gives the protein CASSHLKLAGVPRTGELFF.

This clonotype was found a few times. The V and J genes are TRBV5-1 and TRBJ2-2; 7 bases fit TRBD1. CDR3 length equals 15 residues. V shed 1 base, J shed 3 bases, and the junction held 3 bases outside the gene matches. The germline gives CDR1 SGHRS, CDR2 YFSETQ. The CDR3 protein is CASSLRDSHTGELFF. CDR3 nucleotides: TGCGCCAGCAGCTTGAGGGACAGTCACACCGGGGAGCTGTTTTTT.

The chain couples TRBV5-1 to TRBJ1-1; D is perhaps TRBD1 (5 bases). CDR3 length: 18 residues. Germline CDR1 and CDR2: SGHRS and YFSETQ. The V end lost 0 bases, the J end lost 0 bases, and 18 bases lay between the germline ends. The CDR3 loop reads CASSLGNPSKGMNTEAFF. Here the CDR3 DNA reads TGCGCCAGCAGCTTGGGTAACCCATCAAAGGGGATGAACACTGAAGCTTTCTTT.

This chain links TRBV10-3 with TRBJ2-5, with D hard to call. The germline V gene has CDR1 ENHRY and CDR2 SYGVKD. Trimming removed 3 bases from V and 7 bases from J, with 6 bases in between. The CDR3 extends over 11 amino acids. The CDR3 region has the DNA TGTGCCATCAGTGATGAAGGGACCCAGTACTTC. Its protein product is CAISDEGTQYF.

This clonotype was recorded many times. The gene calls are TRBV29-1 and TRBJ2-3, with D tentatively TRBD1 or TRBD2 (6 bases each). This CDR3 is built from 14 residues. V lost 7 bases and J lost 0, with 14 bases in between. The germline V gene encodes CDR1 SQVTM and CDR2 ANQGSEA. The CDR3 here is CSAVTGASTDTQYF. In DNA, the CDR3 is TGCAGCGCCGTCACGGGGGCTAGCACAGATACGCAGTATTTT.